The clone carrying this T cell receptor (beta chain) occurred a few times. Its antigen is as yet unknown. CDR1 is SGHRS, CDR2 YFSETQ, per germline. V gave up 4 bases and J gave up 2 bases, with 18 bases separating them. This CDR3 is 16 amino acids long. The primer mix had 60 Vbeta and 13 Jbeta primers. Libraries were prepared by immunoSEQ multiplex PCR; TCRdb keeps only in-frame clonotypes and omits some of them. The table lists over 90,000 clones, approximately 87% of them singletons, with around 2.6% in the top ten. This specimen belongs to a study of cytomegalovirus exposure and HLA in healthy donors. Findings and limits, study-wide: Most TCRs appeared rarely, but some public TCRs recurred in many donors. Reported results showed that the classifier diagnosed cytomegalovirus status with high specificity and sensitivity. Later work associated roughly 15,000 TCR beta sequences with HLA alleles at 0.05 false discovery rate. Judged likely to be a sequencing artifact was a cluster of highly shared sequence variants.

The sequence derives from a man aged 40-49 years in good health and CMV-seronegative. The J gene is TRBJ1-2, the V gene TRBV5-1, with D possibly TRBD1 on 5 matching bases. Sequenced material: PBMCs. The CDR3 DNA reads TGCGCCAGCAGCCCCCAACAGAACTGGGGCAACTATGGCTACACCTTC. It is translated as CASSPQQNWGNYGYTF.